These T cell receptor beta chains were read from a single sample in a study of blood T cell repertoires in COVID-19. Libraries were prepared by immunoSEQ multiplex PCR; TCRdb keeps only in-frame clonotypes and omits some of them. The data contain under 65,000 clones, over 70% of them singletons. The sequencing sample was made of peripheral blood. The receptors come from a woman aged 70-85 years with acute or convalescent COVID-19. Both conserved end residues are part of each CDR3. D genes are given only for firm matches. Clone size is stated in some rows and not others, as once, few, many or a class when expanded.

CDR3nt | CDR3aa | abundance | d_gene | j_gene | v_gene
TGTGCCTGGGGAAGACTAGGACATACAGCTAACTATGGCTACACCTTC | CAWGRLGHTANYGYTF | . | . | TRBJ1-2 | TRBV30
TGTGCCAGCAGCGTTGACAGGGCTGGCTATGGCTACACCTTC | CASSVDRAGYGYTF | . | TRBD1 | TRBJ1-2 | TRBV5-4
TGTGCCAGCAGCCAAAGCGCCGGGGAGCTGTTTTTT | CASSQSAGELFF | . | . | TRBJ2-2 | TRBV3-1/TRBV3-2
TGTGCCAGCAGATCCGGAGATACAGGTAATCAGCCCCAGCATTTT | CASRSGDTGNQPQHF | . | . | TRBJ1-5 | TRBV2
TGTGCCAGCAGTTCCGGGACAGGGGATTGGAATGAGCAGTTCTTC | CASSSGTGDWNEQFF | once | TRBD1 | TRBJ2-1 | TRBV6-5
TGTGCCAGCAGTCCGGAGACAGCCGGTAACTATGGCTACACCTTC | CASSPETAGNYGYTF | . | . | TRBJ1-2 | TRBV6-5
TGTGCCAGCAGCTCCACTTCTGCTGGCTATGGCTACACCTTC | CASSSTSAGYGYTF | once | . | TRBJ1-2 | TRBV11-1
TGCGCCAGCAGCCAAGTAACTAGCGGGGGTCAAGAGACCCAGTACTTC | CASSQVTSGGQETQYF | . | TRBD2 | TRBJ2-5 | TRBV4-1
TGTGCCAGTAGTAAGGTGCTAGGGGGACGGAAAAACACTGAAGCTTTCTTT | CASSKVLGGRKNTEAFF | . | . | TRBJ1-1 | TRBV19
TGTGCCAGCTCACCCGGGGCCGGGGGAGAGACCCAGTACTTC | CASSPGAGGETQYF | . | . | TRBJ2-5 | TRBV18
TGTGCCAGCAGCTTAGGGGGGGGGTTTAGGACTGAAGCTTTCTTT | CASSLGGGFRTEAFF | few | . | TRBJ1-1 | TRBV11-2
TGTGCCAGCTCACCGGGACAGGGGCTGAGATCACCCCTCCACTTT | CASSPGQGLRSPLHF | . | TRBD1 | TRBJ1-6 | TRBV18
TGTGCCACCAGTGACCCAACTAGCGGGGGGGCAGTCTTC | CATSDPTSGGAVF | once | TRBD2 | TRBJ2-1 | TRBV24-1
TGTGCCAGCAGCTTACGACAGGGGTGGAATGAAAAACTGTTTTTT | CASSLRQGWNEKLFF | . | TRBD1 | TRBJ1-4 | TRBV13
TGTGCCTGGAGTCGGGCAGGGGGTGTCACTGAAGCTTTCTTT | CAWSRAGGVTEAFF | few | TRBD1 | TRBJ1-1 | TRBV30
TGTGCCAGCAGCCACGGGCAGGGGAACACTGAAGCTTTCTTT | CASSHGQGNTEAFF | . | . | TRBJ1-1 | TRBV3-1/TRBV3-2
TGTGCCAGCAGTTTCGGGGGGGCAGGGACCGGGGAGCTGTTTTTT | CASSFGGAGTGELFF | few | TRBD2 | TRBJ2-2 | TRBV6-5
TGCAGCGTCACGAGGACAGGGGGCTCTGGAAACACCATATATTTT | CSVTRTGGSGNTIYF | . | TRBD1 | TRBJ1-3 | TRBV29-1
TGTGCCAGCAGCGCAACCGGGACAGGATGGGTCCGGTTGCTCTATGGCTACACCTTC | CASSATGTGWVRLLYGYTF | . | . | TRBJ1-2 | TRBV21-1
TGTGCCAGTAGTATCGGACAGGGCCAAAACATTCAGTACTTC | CASSIGQGQNIQYF | . | TRBD1 | TRBJ2-4 | TRBV19
TGTGCCAGCAGCCAAGCAGGAAACTCTGGAAACACCATATATTTT | CASSQAGNSGNTIYF | . | . | TRBJ1-3 | TRBV4-2
TGTGCCAGCAGTGAAATCGGGACTAGCAATGAGCAGTTCTTC | CASSEIGTSNEQFF | . | TRBD2 | TRBJ2-1 | TRBV2